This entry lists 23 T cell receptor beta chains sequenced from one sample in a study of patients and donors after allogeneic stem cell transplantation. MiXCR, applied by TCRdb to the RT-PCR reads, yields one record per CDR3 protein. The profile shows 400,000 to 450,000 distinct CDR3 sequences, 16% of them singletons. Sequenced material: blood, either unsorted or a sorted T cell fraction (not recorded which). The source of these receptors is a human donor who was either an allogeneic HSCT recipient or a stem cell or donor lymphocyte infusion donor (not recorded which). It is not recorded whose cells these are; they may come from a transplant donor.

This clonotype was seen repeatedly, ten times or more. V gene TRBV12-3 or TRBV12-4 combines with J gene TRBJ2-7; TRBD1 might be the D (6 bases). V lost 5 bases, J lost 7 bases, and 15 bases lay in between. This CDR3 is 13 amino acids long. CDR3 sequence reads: CASSRNRVREQYF. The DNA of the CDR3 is TGTGCCAGCAGTAGAAACAGGGTGAGGGAGCAGTACTTC.

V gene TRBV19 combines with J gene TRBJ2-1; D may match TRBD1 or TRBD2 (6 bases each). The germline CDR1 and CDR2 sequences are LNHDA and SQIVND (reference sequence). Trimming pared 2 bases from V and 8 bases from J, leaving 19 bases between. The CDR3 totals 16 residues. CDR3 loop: CASSILGGTLWDEQFF. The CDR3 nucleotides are TGTGCCAGTAGTATACTTGGAGGGACACTTTGGGATGAGCAGTTCTTC.

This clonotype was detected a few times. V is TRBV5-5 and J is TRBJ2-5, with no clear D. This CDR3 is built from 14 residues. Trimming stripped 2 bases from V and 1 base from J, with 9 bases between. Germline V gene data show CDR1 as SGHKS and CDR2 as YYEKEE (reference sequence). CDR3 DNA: TGTGCCAGCAGCTTTCGGGTGACCCAAGAGACCCAGTACTTC. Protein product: CASSFRVTQETQYF. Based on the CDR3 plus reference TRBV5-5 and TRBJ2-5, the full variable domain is DAGVTQSPTHLIKTRGQQVTLRCSPISGHKSVSWYQQVLGQGPQFIFQYYEKEERGRGNFPDRFSARQFPNYSSELNVNALLLGDSALYLCASSFRVTQETQYFGPGTRLLVL.

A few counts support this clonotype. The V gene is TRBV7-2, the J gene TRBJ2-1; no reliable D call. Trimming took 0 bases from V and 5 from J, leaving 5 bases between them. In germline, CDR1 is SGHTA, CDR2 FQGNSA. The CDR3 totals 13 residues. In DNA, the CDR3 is TGTGCCAGCAGCTTAGCGTTTGACAATGAGCAGTTCTTC. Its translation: CASSLAFDNEQFF.

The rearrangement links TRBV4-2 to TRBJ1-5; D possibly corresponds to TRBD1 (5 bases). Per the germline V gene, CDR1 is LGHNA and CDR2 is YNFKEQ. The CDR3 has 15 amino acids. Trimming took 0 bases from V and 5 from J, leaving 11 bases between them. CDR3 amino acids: CASSQDRWGDQPQHF. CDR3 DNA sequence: TGTGCCAGCAGCCAAGATCGCTGGGGGGATCAGCCCCAGCATTTT.

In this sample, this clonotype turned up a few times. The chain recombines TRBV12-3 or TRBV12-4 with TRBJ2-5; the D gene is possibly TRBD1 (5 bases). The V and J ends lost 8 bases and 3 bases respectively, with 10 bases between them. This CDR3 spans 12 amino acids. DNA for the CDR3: TGTGCCAGCTCAGGGCAGGAAGAGACCCAGTACTTC. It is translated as CASSGQEETQYF.

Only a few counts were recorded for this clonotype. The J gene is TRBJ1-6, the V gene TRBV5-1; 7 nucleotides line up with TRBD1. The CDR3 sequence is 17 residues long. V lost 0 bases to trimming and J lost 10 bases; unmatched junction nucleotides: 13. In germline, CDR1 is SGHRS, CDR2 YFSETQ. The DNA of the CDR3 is TGCGCCAGCAGCTTGGCTCACCTACAGGGGAGATACTCACCCCTCCACTTT. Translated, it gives CASSLAHLQGRYSPLHF.

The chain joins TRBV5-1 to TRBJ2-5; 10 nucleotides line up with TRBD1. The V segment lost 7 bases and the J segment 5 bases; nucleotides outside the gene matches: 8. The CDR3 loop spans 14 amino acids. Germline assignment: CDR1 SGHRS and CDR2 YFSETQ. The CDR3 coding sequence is TGCGCCAGCTCTCGACAGGGGGCATTGGAGACCCAGTACTTC. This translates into CASSRQGALETQYF.

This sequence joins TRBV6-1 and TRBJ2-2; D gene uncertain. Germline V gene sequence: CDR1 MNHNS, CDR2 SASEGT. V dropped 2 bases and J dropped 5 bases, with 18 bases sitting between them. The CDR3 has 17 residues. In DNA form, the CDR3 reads TGTGCCAGCAGTGAAAGGCAGGCACGAGTCCGAACCGGGGAGCTGTTTTTT. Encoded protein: CASSERQARVRTGELFF.

This CDR3 reads CASTGTRGVNQPQHF. The CDR3 DNA sequence: TGTGCCAGCACGGGGACCAGGGGGGTCAATCAGCCCCAGCATTTT. J is TRBJ1-5 and V is TRBV2; 7 bases fit TRBD1. The CDR3 is made up of 15 amino acids. Germline assignment: CDR1 SNHLY and CDR2 FYNNEI. Unmatched junction bases numbered 9, after V lost 7 bases and J lost 3 bases. The full variable domain, in which reference TRBV2 and TRBJ1-5 provide the parts outside the CDR3, is EPEVTQTPSHQVTQMGQEVILRCVPISNHLYFYWYRQILGQKVEFLVSFYNNEISEKSEIFDDQFSVERPDGSNFTLKIRSTKLEDSAMYFCASTGTRGVNQPQHFGDGTRLSIL.

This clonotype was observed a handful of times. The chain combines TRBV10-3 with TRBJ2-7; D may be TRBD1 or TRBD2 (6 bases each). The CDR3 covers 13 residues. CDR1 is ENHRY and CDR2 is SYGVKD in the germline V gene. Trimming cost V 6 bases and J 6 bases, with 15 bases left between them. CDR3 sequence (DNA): TGTGCCATCAGATCAAGGGGGGATATCGAGCAGTACTTC. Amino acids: CAIRSRGDIEQYF.

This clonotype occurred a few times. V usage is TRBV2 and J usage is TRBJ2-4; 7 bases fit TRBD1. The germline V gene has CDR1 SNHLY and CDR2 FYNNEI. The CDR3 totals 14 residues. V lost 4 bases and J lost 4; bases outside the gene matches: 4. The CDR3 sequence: CASSGRDSKNIQYF. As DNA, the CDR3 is TGTGCCAGCAGTGGAAGGGACAGTAAAAACATTCAGTACTTC. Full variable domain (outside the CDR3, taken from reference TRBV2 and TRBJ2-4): EPEVTQTPSHQVTQMGQEVILRCVPISNHLYFYWYRQILGQKVEFLVSFYNNEISEKSEIFDDQFSVERPDGSNFTLKIRSTKLEDSAMYFCASSGRDSKNIQYFGAGTRLSVL.

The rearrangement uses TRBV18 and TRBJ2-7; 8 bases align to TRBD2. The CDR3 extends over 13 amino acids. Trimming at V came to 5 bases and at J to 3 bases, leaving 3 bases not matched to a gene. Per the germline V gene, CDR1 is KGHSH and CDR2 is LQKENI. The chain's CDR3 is CASSNGGDYEQYF. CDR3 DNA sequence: TGTGCCAGCTCAAACGGGGGGGACTACGAGCAGTACTTC. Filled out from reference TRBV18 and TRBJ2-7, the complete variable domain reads NAGVMQNPRHLVRRRGQEARLRCSPMKGHSHVYWYRQLPEEGLKFMVYLQKENIIDESGMPKERFSAEFPKEGPSILRIQQVVRGDSAAYFCASSNGGDYEQYFGPGTRLTVT.

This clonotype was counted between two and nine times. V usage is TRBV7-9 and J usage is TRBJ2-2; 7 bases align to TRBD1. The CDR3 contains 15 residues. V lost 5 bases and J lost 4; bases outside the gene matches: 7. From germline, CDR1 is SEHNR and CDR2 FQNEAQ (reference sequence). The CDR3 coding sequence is TGTGCCAGCAGCCCCATGGGACAGCCCACCGGGGAGCTGTTTTTT. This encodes CASSPMGQPTGELFF.

This CDR3 is CASKGRATDTQYF. CDR3 bases: TGTGCCAGCAAAGGGAGGGCCACAGATACGCAGTATTTT. The chain carries TRBV6-2 or TRBV6-3 and TRBJ2-3; 7 nucleotides line up with TRBD2. CDR1 is MNHEY, CDR2 SVGEGT, per germline. V gave up 7 bases and J gave up 2 bases; unmatched junction bases: 3. CDR3 length: 13 residues.

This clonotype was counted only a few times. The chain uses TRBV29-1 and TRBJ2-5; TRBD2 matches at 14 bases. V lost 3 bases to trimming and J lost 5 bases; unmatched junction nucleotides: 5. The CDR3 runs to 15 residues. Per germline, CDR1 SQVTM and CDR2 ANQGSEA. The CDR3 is CSVDGLAGGRETQYF. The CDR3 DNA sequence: TGCAGCGTTGACGGACTAGCGGGAGGTCGGGAGACCCAGTACTTC.

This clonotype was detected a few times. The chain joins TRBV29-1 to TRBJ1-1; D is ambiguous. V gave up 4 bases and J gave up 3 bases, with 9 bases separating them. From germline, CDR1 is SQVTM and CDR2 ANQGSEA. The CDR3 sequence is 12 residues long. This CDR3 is CSVVRGYTEAFF. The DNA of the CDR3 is TGCAGCGTTGTGCGGGGATACACTGAAGCTTTCTTT.

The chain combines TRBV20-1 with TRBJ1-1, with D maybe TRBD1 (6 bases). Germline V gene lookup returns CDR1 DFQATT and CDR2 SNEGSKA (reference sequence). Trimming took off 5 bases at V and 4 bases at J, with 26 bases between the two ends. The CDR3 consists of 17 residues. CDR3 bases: TGCAGTGCTCCCCGGGGGCGGCAGGGAATGGTCTTCACTGAAGCTTTCTTT. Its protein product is CSAPRGRQGMVFTEAFF.

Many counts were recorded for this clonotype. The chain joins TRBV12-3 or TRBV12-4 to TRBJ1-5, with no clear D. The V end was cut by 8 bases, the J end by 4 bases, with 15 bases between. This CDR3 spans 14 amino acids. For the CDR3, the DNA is TGTGCCAGCCGTGACCGGACGGGAAATCAGCCCCAGCATTTT. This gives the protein CASRDRTGNQPQHF.

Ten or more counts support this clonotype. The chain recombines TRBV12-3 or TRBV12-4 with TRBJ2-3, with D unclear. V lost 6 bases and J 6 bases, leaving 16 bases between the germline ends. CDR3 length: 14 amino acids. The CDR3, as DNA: TGTGCCAGCAGCTATACCTTCCGGCCGGATACGCAGTATTTT. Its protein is CASSYTFRPDTQYF.

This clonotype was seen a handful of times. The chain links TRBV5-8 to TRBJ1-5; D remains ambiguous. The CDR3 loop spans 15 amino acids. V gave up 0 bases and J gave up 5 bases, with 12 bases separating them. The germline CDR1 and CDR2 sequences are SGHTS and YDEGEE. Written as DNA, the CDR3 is TGTGCCAGCAGCTTGGACGGGCTGGCCCATCAGCCCCAGCATTTT. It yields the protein CASSLDGLAHQPQHF.

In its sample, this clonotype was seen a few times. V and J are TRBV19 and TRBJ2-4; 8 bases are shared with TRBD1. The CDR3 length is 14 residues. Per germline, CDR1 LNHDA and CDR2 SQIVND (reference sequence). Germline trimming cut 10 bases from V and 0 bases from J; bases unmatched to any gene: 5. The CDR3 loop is CATGQGVAKNIQYF. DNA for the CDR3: TGTGCCACAGGACAGGGCGTAGCCAAAAACATTCAGTACTTC.

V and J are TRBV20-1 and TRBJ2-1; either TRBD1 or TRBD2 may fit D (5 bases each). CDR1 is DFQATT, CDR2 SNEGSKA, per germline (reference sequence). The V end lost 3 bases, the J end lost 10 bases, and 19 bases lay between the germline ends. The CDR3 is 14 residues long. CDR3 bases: TGCAGTGCTAGTGAGGCAGGGCGGAGGAAGGAGCAGTTCTTC. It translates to CSASEAGRRKEQFF.